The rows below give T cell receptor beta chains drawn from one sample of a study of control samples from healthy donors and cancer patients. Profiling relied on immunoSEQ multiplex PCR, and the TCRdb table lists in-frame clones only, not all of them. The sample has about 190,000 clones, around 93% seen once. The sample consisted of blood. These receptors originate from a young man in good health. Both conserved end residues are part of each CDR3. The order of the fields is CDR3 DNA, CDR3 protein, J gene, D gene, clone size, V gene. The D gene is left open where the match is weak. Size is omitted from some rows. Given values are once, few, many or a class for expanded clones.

TGTGCCAGCCAAGGCGCCGTTGATGGAAACACCATATATTTT	CASQGAVDGNTIYF	TRBJ1-3	.	.	TRBV6-5
TGCGCCAGCAGTGCCGGGACCTCAGATACGCAGTATTTT	CASSAGTSDTQYF	TRBJ2-3	.	.	TRBV10-1
TGTGCCTGGAGCCGACGGGGCAGGGGGTCACCCGAGCAGTACTTC	CAWSRRGRGSPEQYF	TRBJ2-7	TRBD1	.	TRBV30
TGTGCCAGCAGCAAAAGACGTGATACGCAGTATTTT	CASSKRRDTQYF	TRBJ2-3	.	few	TRBV12-3/TRBV12-4
TGTGCCAGCAGCTTAACAGGGGTAAATTCACCCCTCCACTTT	CASSLTGVNSPLHF	TRBJ1-6	TRBD1	.	TRBV7-2
TGTGCCACCAGGGGACAGGCCTACAATGAGCAGTTCTTC	CATRGQAYNEQFF	TRBJ2-1	TRBD1	.	TRBV6-5
TGTGCCAGCAGTTTTGAACGGAATGAAAAACTGTTTTTT	CASSFERNEKLFF	TRBJ1-4	.	.	TRBV12-3/TRBV12-4
TGTGCCAGCGGTCTCCAGGAATATAATTCACCCCTCCACTTT	CASGLQEYNSPLHF	TRBJ1-6	.	.	TRBV6-5
TGTGCCAGCAGCTACGTACAGGGGGCCACTGAAGCTTTCTTT	CASSYVQGATEAFF	TRBJ1-1	TRBD1	.	TRBV7-2
TGTGCCAGCAGCTTATCTCTCGGGCCTCCTGCTGGAAACACCATATATTTT	CASSLSLGPPAGNTIYF	TRBJ1-3	.	.	TRBV7-2
TGTGCCAGCAGCCCCTCTAACAATCAGCCCCAGCATTTT	CASSPSNNQPQHF	TRBJ1-5	.	few	TRBV21-1
TGTGCCAGCAGCTTACGAGGGGGGGTTAATGAGCAGTTCTTC	CASSLRGGVNEQFF	TRBJ2-1	.	.	TRBV11-3
TGTGCCAGCAGCTTAGAGACATCGAACACCGGGGAGCTGTTTTTT	CASSLETSNTGELFF	TRBJ2-2	.	once	TRBV7-9
TGTGCCTGTCAGGGGCCTGGAATACCCTCTGGAAACACCATATATTTT	CACQGPGIPSGNTIYF	TRBJ1-3	.	.	TRBV30
TGTGCCAGCTCGGAACAAAGGGCCGGCATGAGCTCCTATAATTCACCCCTCCACTTT	CASSEQRAGMSSYNSPLHF	TRBJ1-6	.	.	TRBV18
TGTGCCAGAAGCTTGGAGGGGCAGACAACCAATGAAAAACTGTTTTTT	CARSLEGQTTNEKLFF	TRBJ1-4	.	.	TRBV5-3
TGCAGTGCTAGTTACCCACCGGGACTAGCGGGCACAGATACGCAGTATTTT	CSASYPPGLAGTDTQYF	TRBJ2-3	TRBD2	.	TRBV20-1
TGTGCCAGCAGGAGCCTAGCGGGAGCAAGAGATACGCAGTATTTT	CASRSLAGARDTQYF	TRBJ2-3	TRBD2	.	TRBV2
TGTGCCAGCAGTGAGTCTCTCTATGGCTACACCTTC	CASSESLYGYTF	TRBJ1-2	.	.	TRBV6-1
TGTGCCAGTAGTATAAACAGTCTCTATGGCTACACCTTC	CASSINSLYGYTF	TRBJ1-2	.	.	TRBV19
TGTGCCAGCAGGTCCGATGCGGACAGGAGGGGCTATGGCTACACCTTC	CASRSDADRRGYGYTF	TRBJ1-2	TRBD1	.	TRBV6-6
TGTGCCAGCTCAGCGGGGAGGGACACAGATACGCAGTATTTT	CASSAGRDTDTQYF	TRBJ2-3	TRBD2	.	TRBV18
TGTGCCAGCAGTTCCCTCAGAGAACTAGCGGGGCTTCTATACGAGCAGTACTTC	CASSSLRELAGLLYEQYF	TRBJ2-7	TRBD2	.	TRBV6-2/TRBV6-3
TGTGCCAGCAGCTTTATACAGAACACTGAAGCTTTCTTT	CASSFIQNTEAFF	TRBJ1-1	.	.	TRBV9
TGTGCCAGCAGTGACTCAGCGGACACCGGGGAGCTGTTTTTT	CASSDSADTGELFF	TRBJ2-2	.	many	TRBV6-4
TGTGCCAGCAGTTACGGACAGTCCAAAAACATTCAGTACTTC	CASSYGQSKNIQYF	TRBJ2-4	.	.	TRBV6-5
TGTGCCAGCAGCGTAGAAACTAATACAGCGCAATACACAGATACGCAGTATTTT	CASSVETNTAQYTDTQYF	TRBJ2-3	.	.	TRBV9
TGCGCCAGCAGAGGGACGTCCGGGGAGCTGTTTTTT	CASRGTSGELFF	TRBJ2-2	.	.	TRBV10-1
TGTGCCAGCAGTTCACTCAGCTCCTACAATGAGCAGTTCTTC	CASSSLSSYNEQFF	TRBJ2-1	.	.	TRBV27